This entry features one TCR beta chain sequence. Its target is not known. The entry originates in a study of blood T cells in healthy people across ages. Findings of the study overall: The study regarded diversity estimates from one million T cells as underestimates. A strong correlation between TCR beta diversity and naive T cell percentage was seen.

CDR3 length: 13 residues. V was clipped by 4 bases and J by 5 bases, with 12 bases between them. From germline, CDR1 is MRHNA and CDR2 SNTAGT. A J-beta primer mix and a sample-barcoded 5' primer were used in a second PCR of roughly 7 to 12 cycles. Every sample returned 2.5 million or more CDR3-containing paired-end reads. TCRdb reprocessed the 5' RACE reads via MiXCR and lists one record per CDR3 protein. The table shows roughly 800,000 distinct CDR3 sequences, with roughly 50% occurring only once. The study drew donors from healthy Caucasian individuals in Russia aged 6 to 90. Sequencing was performed on blood. The source of this sequence is a man aged 30-40 years in good health. The chain has TRBV6-4 and TRBJ2-7; tentative D call: TRBD1 (5 bases). CDR3 sequence reads: CASSVTTGHEQYF. The CDR3 coding sequence is TGTGCCAGCAGTGTTACCACAGGTCACGAGCAGTACTTC.